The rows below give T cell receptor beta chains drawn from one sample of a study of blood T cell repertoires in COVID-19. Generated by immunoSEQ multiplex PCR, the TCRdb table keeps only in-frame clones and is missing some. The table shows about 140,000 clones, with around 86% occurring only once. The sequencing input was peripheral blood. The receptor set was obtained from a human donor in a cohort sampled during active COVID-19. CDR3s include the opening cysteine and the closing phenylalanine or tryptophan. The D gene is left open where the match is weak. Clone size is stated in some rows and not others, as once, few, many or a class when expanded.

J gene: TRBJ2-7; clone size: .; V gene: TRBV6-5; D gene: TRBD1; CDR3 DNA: TGTGCCAGCAGCCTAGGGGGCGCAGGGTCCTACGAGCAGTACTTC; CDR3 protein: CASSLGGAGSYEQYF
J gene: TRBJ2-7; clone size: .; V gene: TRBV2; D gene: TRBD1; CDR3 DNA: TGTGCCAGCAGGGAGGGACAGGGGGGCTACGAGCAGTACTTC; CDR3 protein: CASREGQGGYEQYF
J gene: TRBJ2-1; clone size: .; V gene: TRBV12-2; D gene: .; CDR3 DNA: TGTGCAAGTCGCGCCGAACCAGGAACCGGCGGGAAGAGTACGAATGAGCAGTTCTTC; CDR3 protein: CASRAEPGTGGKSTNEQFF
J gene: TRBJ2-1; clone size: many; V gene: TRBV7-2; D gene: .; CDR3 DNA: TGTGCCAGCAGCTTAGACAGGGGAGGTTACAATGAGCAGTTCTTC; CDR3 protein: CASSLDRGGYNEQFF
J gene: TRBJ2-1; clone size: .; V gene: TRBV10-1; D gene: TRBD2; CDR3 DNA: TGCGCCAGCCCCGGGAGCGGGAGAGGGACCTACAATGAGCAGTTCTTC; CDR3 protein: CASPGSGRGTYNEQFF
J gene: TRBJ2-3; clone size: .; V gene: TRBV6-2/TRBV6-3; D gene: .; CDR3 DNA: TGTGCCAGCAGTTACGGTAGAACCACAGATACGCAGTATTTT; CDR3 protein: CASSYGRTTDTQYF
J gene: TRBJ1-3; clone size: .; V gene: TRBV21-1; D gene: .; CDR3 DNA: TGTGCCAGCAGCAAAGTCGTCTCTGGAAACACCATATATTTT; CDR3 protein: CASSKVVSGNTIYF
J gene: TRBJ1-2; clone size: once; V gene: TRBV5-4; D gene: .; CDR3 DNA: TGTGCCAGCAGACGTCGGGGAGACTATGGCTACACCTTC; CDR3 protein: CASRRRGDYGYTF
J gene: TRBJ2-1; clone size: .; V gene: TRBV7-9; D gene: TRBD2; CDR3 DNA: TGTGCCAGCAGCTCGCCCAGCGGGAGGGAGCAGTTCTTC; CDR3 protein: CASSSPSGREQFF
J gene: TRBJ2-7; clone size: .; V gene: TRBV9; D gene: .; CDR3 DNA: TGTGCCAGCAGCGTAGCACCGACTAGTTCCGAGCAGTACTTC; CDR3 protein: CASSVAPTSSEQYF
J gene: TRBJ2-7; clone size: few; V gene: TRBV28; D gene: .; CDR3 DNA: TGTGCCAGCAAGAGGGAGAGGGAGCAGTACTTC; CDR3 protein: CASKREREQYF
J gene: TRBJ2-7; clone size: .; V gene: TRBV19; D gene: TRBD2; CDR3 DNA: TGTGCCAGTAGTATAGAGAGCGGGGGAATTTACGAGCAGTACTTC; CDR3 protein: CASSIESGGIYEQYF
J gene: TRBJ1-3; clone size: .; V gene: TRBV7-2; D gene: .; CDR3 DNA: TGTGCCAGCAGCTTAGGTGGGGGGTCTGGAAACACCATATATTTT; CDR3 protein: CASSLGGGSGNTIYF
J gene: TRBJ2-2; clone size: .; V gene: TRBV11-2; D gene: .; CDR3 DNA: TGTGCCAGCAGCTTACCCCCCAGGGCCGGCACCGGGGAGCTGTTTTTT; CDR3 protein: CASSLPPRAGTGELFF
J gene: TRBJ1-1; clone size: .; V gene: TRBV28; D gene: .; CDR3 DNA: TGTGCCAGCAGTTTATCGGGGGAGGTGAGGCCTGAAGCTTTCTTT; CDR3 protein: CASSLSGEVRPEAFF
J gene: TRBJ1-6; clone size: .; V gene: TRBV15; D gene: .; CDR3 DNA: TGTGCCACCAGCGGGGGGTATAATTCACCCCTCCACTTT; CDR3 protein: CATSGGYNSPLHF
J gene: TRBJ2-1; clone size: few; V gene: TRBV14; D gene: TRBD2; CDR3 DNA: TGTGCCAGCAGCCAAGAAGGCGGGAGGGCCGGCAGGCAGTTCTTC; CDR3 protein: CASSQEGGRAGRQFF
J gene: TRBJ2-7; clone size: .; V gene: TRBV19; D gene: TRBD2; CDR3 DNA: TGTGCCAGTAGTCTCGGGAGGGGGGGCGCCGCCTACGAGCAGTACTTC; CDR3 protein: CASSLGRGGAAYEQYF
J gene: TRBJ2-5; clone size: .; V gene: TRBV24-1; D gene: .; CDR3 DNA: TGTGCCACCAGTTCTTTGTCGTACCAAGAGACCCAGTACTTC; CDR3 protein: CATSSLSYQETQYF
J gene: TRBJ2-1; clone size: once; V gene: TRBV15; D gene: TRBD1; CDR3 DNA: TGTGCCACCAGCCGGGGACAGGGGCGTCCCGGGGAGCAGTTCTTC; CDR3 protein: CATSRGQGRPGEQFF
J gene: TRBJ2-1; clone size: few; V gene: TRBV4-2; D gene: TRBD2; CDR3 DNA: TGTGCCAGCAGCCGAGGGACTAGCGGGAGTAGGGATGAGCAGTTCTTC; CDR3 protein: CASSRGTSGSRDEQFF
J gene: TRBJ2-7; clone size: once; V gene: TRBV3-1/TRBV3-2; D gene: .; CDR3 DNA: TGTGCCAGCAGCCAAGCCCGGCGGAGCCTCTACGAGCAGTACTTC; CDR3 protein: CASSQARRSLYEQYF
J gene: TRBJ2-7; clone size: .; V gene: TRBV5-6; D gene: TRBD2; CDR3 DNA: TGTGCCAGCAGCTTGGTAGGGACTACCTCCTACGAGCAGTACTTC; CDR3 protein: CASSLVGTTSYEQYF
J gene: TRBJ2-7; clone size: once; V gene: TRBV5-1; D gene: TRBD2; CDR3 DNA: TGCGCCAGCAGCCCCTCGGAGACTAGCGGGATCTACGAGCAGTACTTC; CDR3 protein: CASSPSETSGIYEQYF
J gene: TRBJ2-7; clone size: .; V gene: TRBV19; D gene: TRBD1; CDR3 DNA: TGTGCCAGTAGTACAGGGGGAAGCTCCTACGAGCAGTACTTC; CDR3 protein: CASSTGGSSYEQYF
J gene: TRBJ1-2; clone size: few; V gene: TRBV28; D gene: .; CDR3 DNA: TGTGCCAGCAGCCACACGTATGGCTACACCTTC; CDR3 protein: CASSHTYGYTF
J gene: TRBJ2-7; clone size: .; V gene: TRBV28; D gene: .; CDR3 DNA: TGTGCCAGCAGTTTGGGCACCCACCGGGGCGAGCAGTACTTC; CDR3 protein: CASSLGTHRGEQYF
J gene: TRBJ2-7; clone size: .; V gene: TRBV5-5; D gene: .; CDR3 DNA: TGTGCCAGCAGCGGGACAAACGAGCAGTACTTC; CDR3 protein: CASSGTNEQYF
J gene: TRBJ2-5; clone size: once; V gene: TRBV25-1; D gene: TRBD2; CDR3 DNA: TGTGCCAGCAGTGAACTAGCGGCGGCGGAGACCCAGTACTTC; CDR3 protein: CASSELAAAETQYF
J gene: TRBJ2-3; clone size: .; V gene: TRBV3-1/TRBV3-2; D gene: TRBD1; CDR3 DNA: TGTGCCAGCAGCCATTGGGGACAGGAAACTAGCACAGATACGCAGTATTTT; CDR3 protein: CASSHWGQETSTDTQYF
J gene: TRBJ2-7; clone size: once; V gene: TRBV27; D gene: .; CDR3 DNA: TGTGCCAGCAGTTTAAAAAGGACGGGAGTTGTCGTTTCCCACGAGCAGTACTTC; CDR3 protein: CASSLKRTGVVVSHEQYF
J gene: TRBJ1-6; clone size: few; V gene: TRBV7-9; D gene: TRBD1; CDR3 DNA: TGTGCCAGCAGCCTTGGGGCTGGGGACAGGGATTCACCCCTCCACTTT; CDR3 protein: CASSLGAGDRDSPLHF
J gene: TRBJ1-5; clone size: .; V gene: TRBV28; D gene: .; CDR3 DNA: TGTGCCAGCCGCAGTGAGCGGGTCAATCAGCCCCAGCATTTT; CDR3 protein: CASRSERVNQPQHF
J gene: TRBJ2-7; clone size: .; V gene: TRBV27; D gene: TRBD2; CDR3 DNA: TGTGCCAGCACTCCCCTAGCGGGAGGGTACGAGCAGTACTTC; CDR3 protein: CASTPLAGGYEQYF
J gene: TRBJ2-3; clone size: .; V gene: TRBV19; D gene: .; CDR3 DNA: TGTGCCAGTAGTATAGTTTCTAGCGGCACAGATACGCAGTATTTT; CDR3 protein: CASSIVSSGTDTQYF
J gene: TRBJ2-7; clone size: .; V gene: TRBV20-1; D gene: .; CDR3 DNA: TGCAGTGCTAGTGAGTTTCCTAGCTCCTACGAGCAGTACTTC; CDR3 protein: CSASEFPSSYEQYF
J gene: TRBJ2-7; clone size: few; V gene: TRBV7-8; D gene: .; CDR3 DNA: TGTGCCAGCAGCTCCCGACCCGACGGACGGGGGTACTTC; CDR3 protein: CASSSRPDGRGYF
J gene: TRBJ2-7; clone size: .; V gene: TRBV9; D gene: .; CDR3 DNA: TGTGCCAGCAGCGTAGCCCCCGGCTACGAGCAGTACTTC; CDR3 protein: CASSVAPGYEQYF
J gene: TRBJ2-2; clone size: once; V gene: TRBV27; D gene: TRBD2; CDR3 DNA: TGTGCCAGCAGTATATGGAGCGGGAGAGACACCGGGGAGCTGTTTTTT; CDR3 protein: CASSIWSGRDTGELFF
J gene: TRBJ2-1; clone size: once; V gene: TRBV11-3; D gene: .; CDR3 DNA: TGTGCCAGCAGCTTAAGAGGAGGCAATGAGCAGTTCTTC; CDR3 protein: CASSLRGGNEQFF
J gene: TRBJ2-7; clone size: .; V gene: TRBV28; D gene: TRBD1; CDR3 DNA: TGTGCCAGCAGTTCCCAGGGACAGGGGGGATACGAGCAGTACTTC; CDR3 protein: CASSSQGQGGYEQYF
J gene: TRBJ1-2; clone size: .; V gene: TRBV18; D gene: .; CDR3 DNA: TGTGCCAGCTCACCACCGGGCTCTTCCTGGGGCTACACCTTC; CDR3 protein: CASSPPGSSWGYTF
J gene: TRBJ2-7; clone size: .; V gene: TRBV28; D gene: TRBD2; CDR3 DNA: TGTGCCACCTCCCGCTATGAGGGCGGGAGCTACGAGCAGTACTTC; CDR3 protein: CATSRYEGGSYEQYF
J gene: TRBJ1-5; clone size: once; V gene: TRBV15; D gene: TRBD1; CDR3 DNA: TGTGCCACCAGCAGAGATCCGCGGGACAGTAGCAATCAGCCCCAGCATTTT; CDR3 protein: CATSRDPRDSSNQPQHF
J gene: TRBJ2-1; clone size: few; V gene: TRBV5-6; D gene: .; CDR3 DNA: TGTGCCAGCAGCCTAAGAGGCTACTCCTACAATGAGCAGTTCTTC; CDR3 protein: CASSLRGYSYNEQFF
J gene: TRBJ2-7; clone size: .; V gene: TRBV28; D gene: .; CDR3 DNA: TGTGCCAGCAATCGACCCGGGGGGCTGAGGTACGAGCAGTACTTC; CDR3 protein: CASNRPGGLRYEQYF
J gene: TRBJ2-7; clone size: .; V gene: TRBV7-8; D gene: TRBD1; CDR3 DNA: TGTGCCAGCAGCTTAGCGCATCCAGGGGGCTACGAGCAGTACTTC; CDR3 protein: CASSLAHPGGYEQYF
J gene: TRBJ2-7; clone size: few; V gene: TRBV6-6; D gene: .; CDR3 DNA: TGTGCCAGCAGCCAGGGAGGGGGCTACGAGCAGTACTTC; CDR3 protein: CASSQGGGYEQYF
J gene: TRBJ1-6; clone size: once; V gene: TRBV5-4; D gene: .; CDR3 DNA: TGTGCCAGCAGCAAAGAGAATGGGGGCGACTCACCCCTCCACTTT; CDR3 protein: CASSKENGGDSPLHF
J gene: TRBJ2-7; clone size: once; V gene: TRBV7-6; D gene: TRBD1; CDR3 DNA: TGTGCCAGCAGCTTAGAGGGACAGACCTACGAGCAGTACTTC; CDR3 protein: CASSLEGQTYEQYF